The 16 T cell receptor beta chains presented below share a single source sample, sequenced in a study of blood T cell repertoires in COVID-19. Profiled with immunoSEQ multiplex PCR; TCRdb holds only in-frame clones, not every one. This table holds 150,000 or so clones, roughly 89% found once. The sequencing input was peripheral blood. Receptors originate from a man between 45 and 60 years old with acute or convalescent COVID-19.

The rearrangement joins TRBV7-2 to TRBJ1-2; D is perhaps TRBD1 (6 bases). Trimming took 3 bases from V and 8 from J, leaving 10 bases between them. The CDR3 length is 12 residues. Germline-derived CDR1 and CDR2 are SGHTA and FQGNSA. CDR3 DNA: TGTGCCAGCAGCTTGGGGCAGGGGGGCTACACCTTC. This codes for CASSLGQGGYTF.

The CDR3 loop reads CASSPIRSYEQYF. CDR3 DNA sequence: TGTGCCAGCTCACCAATTCGGTCCTACGAGCAGTACTTC. This chain uses TRBV18 with TRBJ2-7; D is undetermined. With 2 bases removed from V and 1 base from J, the gap between germline ends came to 6 bases. The germline CDR1 and CDR2 sequences are KGHSH and LQKENI. The length of the CDR3 is 13 residues.

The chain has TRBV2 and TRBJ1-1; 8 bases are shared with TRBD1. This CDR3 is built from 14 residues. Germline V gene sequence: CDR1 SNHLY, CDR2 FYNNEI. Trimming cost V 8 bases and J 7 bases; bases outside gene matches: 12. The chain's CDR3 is CASATGGDVGEAFF. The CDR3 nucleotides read TGTGCCAGCGCCACAGGGGGTGACGTTGGTGAAGCTTTCTTT.

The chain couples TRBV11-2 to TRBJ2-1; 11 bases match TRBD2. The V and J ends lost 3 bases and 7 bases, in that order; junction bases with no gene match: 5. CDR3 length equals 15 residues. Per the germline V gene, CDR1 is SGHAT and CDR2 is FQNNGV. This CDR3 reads CASSFGTSGKNEQFF. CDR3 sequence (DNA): TGTGCCAGCAGCTTCGGGACTAGCGGCAAAAATGAGCAGTTCTTC.

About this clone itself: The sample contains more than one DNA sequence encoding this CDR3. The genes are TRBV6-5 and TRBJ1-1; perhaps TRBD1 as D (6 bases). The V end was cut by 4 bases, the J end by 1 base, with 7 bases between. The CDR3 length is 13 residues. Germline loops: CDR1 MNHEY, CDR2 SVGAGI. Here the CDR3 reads CASSLGQNTEAFF. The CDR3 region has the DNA TGTGCCAGCAGTTTGGGACAGAACACTGAAGCTTTCTTT.

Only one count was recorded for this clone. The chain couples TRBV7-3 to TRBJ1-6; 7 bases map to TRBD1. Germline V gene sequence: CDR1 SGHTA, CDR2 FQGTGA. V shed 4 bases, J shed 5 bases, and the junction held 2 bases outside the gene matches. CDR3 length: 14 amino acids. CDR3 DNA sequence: TGTGCCAGCAGCTCACAGGGGAATAATTCACCCCTCCACTTT. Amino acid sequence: CASSSQGNNSPLHF.

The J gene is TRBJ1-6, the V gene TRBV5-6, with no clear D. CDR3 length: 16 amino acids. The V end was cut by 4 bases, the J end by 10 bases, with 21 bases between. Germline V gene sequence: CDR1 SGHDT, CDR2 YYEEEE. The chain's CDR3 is CASSPDPGGSGSPLHF. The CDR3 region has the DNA TGTGCCAGCAGCCCTGACCCGGGAGGGTCGGGCTCACCCCTCCACTTT.

The CDR3 spells CASSPLGVSNQPQHF. In nucleotides, the CDR3 is TGTGCCAGCAGTCCCTTAGGGGTTAGCAATCAGCCCCAGCATTTT. This chain links TRBV28 with TRBJ1-5; D may be TRBD1 (5 bases). This CDR3 is 15 amino acids long. Between the trimmed V and J ends, which lost 5 bases and 0 bases, there was a span of 11 bases. The germline gives CDR1 MDHEN, CDR2 SYDVKM.

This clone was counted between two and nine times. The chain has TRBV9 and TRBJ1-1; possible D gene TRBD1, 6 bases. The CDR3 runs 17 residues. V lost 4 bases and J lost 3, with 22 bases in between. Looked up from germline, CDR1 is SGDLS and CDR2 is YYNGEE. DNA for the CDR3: TGTGCCAGCAGCCCAAGAGGGGGGGGTGTCGGTGACACTGAAGCTTTCTTT. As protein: CASSPRGGGVGDTEAFF.

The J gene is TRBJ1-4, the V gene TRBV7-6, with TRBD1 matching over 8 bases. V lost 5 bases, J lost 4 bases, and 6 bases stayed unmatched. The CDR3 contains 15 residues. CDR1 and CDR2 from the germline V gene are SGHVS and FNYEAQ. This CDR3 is CASSLGQGINEKLFF. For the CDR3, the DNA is TGTGCCAGCAGCCTTGGACAGGGTATTAATGAAAAACTGTTTTTT.

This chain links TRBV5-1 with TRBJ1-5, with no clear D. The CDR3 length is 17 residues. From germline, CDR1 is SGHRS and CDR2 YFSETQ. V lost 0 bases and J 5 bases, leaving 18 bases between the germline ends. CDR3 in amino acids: CASSLGPFIRGDQPQHF. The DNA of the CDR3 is TGCGCCAGCAGCTTGGGCCCCTTTATACGGGGTGATCAGCCCCAGCATTTT.

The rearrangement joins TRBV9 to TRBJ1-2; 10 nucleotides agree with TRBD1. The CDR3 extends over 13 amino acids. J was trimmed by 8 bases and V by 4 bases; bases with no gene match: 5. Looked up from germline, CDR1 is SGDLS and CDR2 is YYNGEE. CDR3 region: CASSRDRGGGYTF. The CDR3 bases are TGTGCCAGCAGCCGGGACAGGGGTGGAGGCTACACCTTC.

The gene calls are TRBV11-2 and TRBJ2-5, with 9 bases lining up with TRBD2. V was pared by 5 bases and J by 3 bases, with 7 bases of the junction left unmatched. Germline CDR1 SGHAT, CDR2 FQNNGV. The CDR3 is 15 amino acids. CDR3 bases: TGTGCCAGCAGCCCCGGTCCTAGCGGGAAAGAGACCCAGTACTTC. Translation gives CASSPGPSGKETQYF.

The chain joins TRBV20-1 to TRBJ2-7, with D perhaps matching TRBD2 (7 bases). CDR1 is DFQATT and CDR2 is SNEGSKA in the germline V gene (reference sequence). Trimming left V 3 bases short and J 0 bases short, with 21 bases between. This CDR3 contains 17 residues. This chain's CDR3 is CSASGVRGRGASYEQYV. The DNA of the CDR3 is TGCAGTGCTAGTGGGGTTAGAGGTCGGGGGGCCTCCTACGAGCAGTACGTC.

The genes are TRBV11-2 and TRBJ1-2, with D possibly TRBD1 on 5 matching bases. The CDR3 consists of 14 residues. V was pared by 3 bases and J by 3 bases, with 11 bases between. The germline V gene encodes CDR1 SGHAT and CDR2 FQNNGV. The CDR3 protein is CASSLALGDYGYTF. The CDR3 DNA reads TGTGCCAGCAGCTTGGCCCTAGGGGACTATGGCTACACCTTC.

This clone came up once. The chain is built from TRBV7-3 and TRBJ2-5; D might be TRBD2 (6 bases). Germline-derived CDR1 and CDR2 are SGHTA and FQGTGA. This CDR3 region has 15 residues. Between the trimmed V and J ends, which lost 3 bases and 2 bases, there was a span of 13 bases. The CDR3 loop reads CASSFQGGTQETQYF. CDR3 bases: TGTGCCAGCAGCTTCCAGGGCGGGACTCAAGAGACCCAGTACTTC.